This T cell receptor (beta chain) was captured by sequencing in a study of T cells in Graves' hyperthyroidism and ophthalmopathy. This clonotype was detected only once. What it binds is unknown. In germline, CDR1 is KGHDR, CDR2 SFDVKD. The CDR3 length is 13 residues. V gave up 1 base and J gave up 5 bases, with 5 bases separating them. Criteria for exclusion of patients were uncontrolled infection, other autoimmune disease, pregnancy or lactation. RNA transcripts provided the source from which TCR beta CDR3 regions were amplified. An initial round of RT-PCR targeting the TCR CDR3 relied on the HTBI primer set. One entry per CDR3 protein, called by TCRdb with MiXCR from the multiplex PCR reads. The repertoire consists of over 500,000 distinct CDR3 sequences, with about 46% occurring once and the leading ten covering about 43%. Overall study results and limits: The blood repertoire included most of the expanded thyroid clonotypes above 0.001.

Material for sequencing was peripheral blood or thyroid tissue (not recorded which). V and J are TRBV24-1 and TRBJ1-5, with D unresolved. This clonotype originated in an adult woman with Graves' disease, either hyperthyroidism or ophthalmopathy (not recorded which). The CDR3 region has the DNA TGTGCCACCAGTGATTTCCAATATCAGCCCCAGCATTTT. It codes for CATSDFQYQPQHF.